The 4 T cell receptor beta chains below were found in one sample sequenced in a study of blood T cells in healthy people across ages (dated by TCRdb to the mid-2010s). Libraries were made using 5' RACE. Sequencing relied on an Illumina HiSeq 2500. A second PCR of roughly 7 to 11 cycles was performed with a sample-barcoded 5' primer and a J-beta primer mix. TCRdb redid the processing of the public reads, applying fastp at Q25 and MiXCR, and retained in-frame beta chains. Merged by CDR3 protein, the rows form single entries marked with the most common genes and DNA. A total of 2 million or so distinct CDR3 sequences appear in this sample, around half of them only once. Clones ranked in the top ten supply 2% to 2.5% of the sample. The specimen sequenced was blood. Receptors originate from a woman in her thirties or forties in good health.

This clonotype showed up just a few times. The V and J genes are TRBV7-2 and TRBJ2-7, with D perhaps assigned TRBD1 or TRBD2 (6 bases each). V was trimmed by 5 bases and J by 3 bases, leaving 11 bases between them. The CDR3 contains 13 residues. CDR1 is SGHTA, CDR2 FQGNSA, per germline. CDR3 nucleotide sequence: TGTGCCAGCAGCACCAGGGGAGGCTACGAGCAGTACTTC. Amino acid sequence: CASSTRGGYEQYF.

The chain uses TRBV6-5 and TRBJ1-2; D remains ambiguous. The CDR3 is 14 residues long. V dropped 7 bases and J dropped 0 bases, with 12 bases sitting between them. Germline V gene data show CDR1 as MNHEY and CDR2 as SVGAGI. The CDR3 is CASKDGNANYGYTF. In DNA, the CDR3 is TGTGCCAGCAAAGACGGTAATGCTAACTATGGCTACACCTTC.

V and J are TRBV20-1 and TRBJ2-7; D remains unclear. Germline V gene data show CDR1 as DFQATT and CDR2 as SNEGSKA (reference sequence). This CDR3 contains 14 residues. Trimming cost V 5 bases and J 2 bases, with 16 bases left between them. In DNA form, the CDR3 reads TGCAGTGCTGAAGGACGGAATACTGCCTACGAGCAGTACTTC. This translates into CSAEGRNTAYEQYF.

This clonotype was detected a few times. This chain uses TRBV6-5 with TRBJ2-5; D gene unclear. The ends were cut back, 0 bases at V and 1 base at J, with 15 bases in the middle. Germline V gene lookup returns CDR1 MNHEY and CDR2 SVGAGI. The CDR3 extends over 17 amino acids. This chain's CDR3 is CASSYSILLVSQETQYF. DNA for the CDR3: TGTGCCAGCAGTTACTCCATCCTACTTGTTTCCCAAGAGACCCAGTACTTC.